This TCR beta chain was retrieved from a study of blood T cell repertoires in COVID-19. V dropped 5 bases and J dropped 2 bases, with 16 bases sitting between them. The CDR3 has 15 amino acids. TCRdb's copy holds only in-frame clones and misses some; the assay was immunoSEQ multiplex PCR. The sample lists about 25,000 clones; roughly 79% were seen once. The chain is built from TRBV5-3 and TRBJ1-1; D may be TRBD1 (5 bases). TRBV5-3 is reported as an ORF; its role is uncertain. The receptor's source is an older man with acute or convalescent COVID-19. Sequencing was performed on peripheral blood. The CDR3, as DNA: TGTGCCAGAAGTACCGAGTCCGACAGAAACACTGAAGCTTTCTTT. It yields the protein CARSTESDRNTEAFF.